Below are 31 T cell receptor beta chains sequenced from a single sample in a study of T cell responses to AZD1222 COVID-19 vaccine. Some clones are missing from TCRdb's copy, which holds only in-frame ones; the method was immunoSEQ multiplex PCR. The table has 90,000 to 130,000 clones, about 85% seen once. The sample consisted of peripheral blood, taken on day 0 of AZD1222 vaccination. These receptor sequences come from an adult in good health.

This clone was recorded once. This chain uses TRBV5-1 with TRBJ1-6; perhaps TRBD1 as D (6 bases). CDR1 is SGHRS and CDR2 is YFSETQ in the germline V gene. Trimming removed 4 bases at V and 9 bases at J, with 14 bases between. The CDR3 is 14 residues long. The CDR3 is CASSTRGRTSPLHF. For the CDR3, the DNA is TGCGCCAGCAGCACCAGGGGAAGAACTTCACCCCTCCACTTT.

CDR3 sequence (DNA): TGTGCCAGCAGCTTAATGGGGACGACCTACAATGAGCAGTTCTTC. Amino acids: CASSLMGTTYNEQFF. V is TRBV11-3 and J is TRBJ2-1, with D possibly being TRBD1 or TRBD2 (5 bases each). Trimming stripped 2 bases from V and 2 bases from J, with 10 bases between. The germline gives CDR1 SGHNT, CDR2 YENEEA. The CDR3 loop spans 15 amino acids.

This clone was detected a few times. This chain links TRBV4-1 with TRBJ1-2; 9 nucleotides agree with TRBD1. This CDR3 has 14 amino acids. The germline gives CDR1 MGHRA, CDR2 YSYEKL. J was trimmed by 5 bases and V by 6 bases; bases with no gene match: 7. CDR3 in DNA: TGCGCCAGCAGTCTACAGGGGGCCTCATATGGCTACACCTTC. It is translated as CASSLQGASYGYTF.

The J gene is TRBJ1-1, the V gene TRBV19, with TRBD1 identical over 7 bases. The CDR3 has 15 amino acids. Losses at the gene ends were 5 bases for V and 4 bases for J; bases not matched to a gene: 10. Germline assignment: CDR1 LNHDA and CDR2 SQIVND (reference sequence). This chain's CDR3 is CASSLPTGIGTEAFF. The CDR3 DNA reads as TGTGCCAGTAGTCTACCGACAGGGATCGGCACTGAAGCTTTCTTT.

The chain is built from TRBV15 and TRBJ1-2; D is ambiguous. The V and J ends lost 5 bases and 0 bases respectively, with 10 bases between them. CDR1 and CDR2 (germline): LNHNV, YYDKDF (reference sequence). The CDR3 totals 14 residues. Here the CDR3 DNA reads TGTGCCACCAGCCCCGACACCTCTAACTATGGCTACACCTTC. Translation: CATSPDTSNYGYTF.

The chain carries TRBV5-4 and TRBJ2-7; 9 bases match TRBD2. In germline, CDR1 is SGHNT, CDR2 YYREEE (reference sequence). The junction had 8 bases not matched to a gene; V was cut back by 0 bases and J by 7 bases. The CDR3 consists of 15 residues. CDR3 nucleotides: TGTGCCAGCAGCTTGGGGGCTAGCGGGGCGGGAGAGCAGTACTTC. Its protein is CASSLGASGAGEQYF.

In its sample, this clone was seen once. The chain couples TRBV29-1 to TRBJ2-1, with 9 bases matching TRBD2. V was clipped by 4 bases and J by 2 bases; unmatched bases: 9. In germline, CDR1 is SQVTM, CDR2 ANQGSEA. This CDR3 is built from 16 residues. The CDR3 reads CSVVGLAGQTYNEQFF. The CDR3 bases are TGCAGCGTTGTGGGGCTAGCGGGGCAAACCTACAATGAGCAGTTCTTC.

The CDR3 coding sequence is TGCGCCAGCGGTACGGTAGCAACTAATGAAAAACTGTTTTTT. This gives the protein CASGTVATNEKLFF. J is TRBJ1-4 and V is TRBV4-1; D gene unclear. This CDR3 comprises 14 residues. V was clipped by 8 bases and J by 0 bases, with 10 bases between them. Germline V lookup: CDR1 MGHRA, CDR2 YSYEKL.

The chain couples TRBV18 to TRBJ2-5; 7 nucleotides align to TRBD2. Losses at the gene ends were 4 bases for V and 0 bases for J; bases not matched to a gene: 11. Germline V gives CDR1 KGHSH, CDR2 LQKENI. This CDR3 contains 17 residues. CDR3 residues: CASSLGGPSGNQETQYF. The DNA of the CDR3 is TGTGCCAGCTCACTCGGCGGGCCGAGCGGGAACCAAGAGACCCAGTACTTC.

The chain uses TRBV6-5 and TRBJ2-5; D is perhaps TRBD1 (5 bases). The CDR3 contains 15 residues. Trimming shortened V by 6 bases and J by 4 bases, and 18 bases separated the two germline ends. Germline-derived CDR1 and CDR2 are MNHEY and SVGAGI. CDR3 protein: CASRSAGLQRETQYF. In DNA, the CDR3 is TGTGCCAGCAGATCTGCAGGGCTCCAACGAGAGACCCAGTACTTC.

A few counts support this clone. CDR3 nucleotide sequence: TGTGCCAGCAGTGAAAGCTTCGAGGGCTATGGCTACACCTTC. Encoded protein: CASSESFEGYGYTF. The rearrangement links TRBV2 to TRBJ1-2, with no clear D. Between the trimmed V and J ends, which lost 2 bases and 4 bases, there was a span of 11 bases. In germline, CDR1 is SNHLY, CDR2 FYNNEI. The CDR3 is 14 amino acids.

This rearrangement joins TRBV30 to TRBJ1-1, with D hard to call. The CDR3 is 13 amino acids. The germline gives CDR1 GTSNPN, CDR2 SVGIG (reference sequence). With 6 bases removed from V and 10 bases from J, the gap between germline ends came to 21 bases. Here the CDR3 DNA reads TGTGCCTGCGACTTGTGGGCCGGGGTTGCAGCTTTCTTT. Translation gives CACDLWAGVAAFF. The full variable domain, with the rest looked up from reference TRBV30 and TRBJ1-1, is SQTIHQWPATLVQPVGSPLSLECTVEGTSNPNLYWYRQAAGRGLQLLFYSVGIGQISSEVPQNLSASRPQDRQFILSSKKLLLSDSGFYLCACDLWAGVAAFFGQGTRLTVV.

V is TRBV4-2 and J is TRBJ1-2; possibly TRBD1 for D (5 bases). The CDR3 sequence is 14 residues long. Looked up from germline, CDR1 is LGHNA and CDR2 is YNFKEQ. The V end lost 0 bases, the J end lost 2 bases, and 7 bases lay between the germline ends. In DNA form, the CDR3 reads TGTGCCAGCAGCCAAGATCCAGGGAACTATGGCTACACCTTC. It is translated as CASSQDPGNYGYTF.

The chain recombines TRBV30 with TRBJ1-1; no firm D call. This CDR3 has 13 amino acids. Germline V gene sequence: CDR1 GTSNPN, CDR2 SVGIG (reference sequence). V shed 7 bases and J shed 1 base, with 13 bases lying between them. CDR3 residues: CAFQRTANTEAFF. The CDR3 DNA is TGTGCCTTCCAAAGAACAGCGAACACTGAAGCTTTCTTT.

The CDR3 region is CASSLPGPNEQFF. CDR3 coding DNA: TGTGCCAGCAGCCTCCCGGGGCCCAATGAGCAGTTCTTC. The chain recombines TRBV7-9 with TRBJ2-1; D may be TRBD1 or TRBD2 (5 bases each). This CDR3 is 13 amino acids long. Trimming took 5 bases from V and 6 from J, leaving 11 bases between them. Looked up from germline, CDR1 is SEHNR and CDR2 is FQNEAQ (reference sequence).

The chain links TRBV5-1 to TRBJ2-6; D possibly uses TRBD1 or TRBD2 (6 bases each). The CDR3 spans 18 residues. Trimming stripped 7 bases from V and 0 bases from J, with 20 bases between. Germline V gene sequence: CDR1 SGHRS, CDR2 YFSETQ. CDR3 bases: TGCGCCAGCTCCCGGAAGGGCGGGGACATCTCTGGGGCCAACGTCCTGACTTTC. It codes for CASSRKGGDISGANVLTF.

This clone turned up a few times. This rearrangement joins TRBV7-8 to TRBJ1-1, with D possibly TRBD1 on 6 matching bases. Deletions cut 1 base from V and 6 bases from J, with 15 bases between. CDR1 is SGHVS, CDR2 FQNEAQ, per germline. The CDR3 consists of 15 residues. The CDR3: CASSLVTGKDPEAFF. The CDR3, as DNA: TGTGCCAGCAGCTTAGTCACAGGGAAGGATCCTGAAGCTTTCTTT.

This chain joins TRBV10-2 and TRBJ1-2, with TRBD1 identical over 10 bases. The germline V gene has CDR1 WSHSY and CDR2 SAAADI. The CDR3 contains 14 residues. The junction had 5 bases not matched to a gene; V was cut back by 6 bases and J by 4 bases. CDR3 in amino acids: CASRGQGVTYGYTF. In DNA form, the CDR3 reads TGCGCCAGCAGAGGACAGGGGGTTACCTATGGCTACACCTTC.

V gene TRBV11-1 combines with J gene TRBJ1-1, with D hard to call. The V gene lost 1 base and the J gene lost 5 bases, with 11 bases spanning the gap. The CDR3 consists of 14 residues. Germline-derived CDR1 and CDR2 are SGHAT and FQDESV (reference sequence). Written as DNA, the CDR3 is TGTGCCAGCAGCTTAGTTGTGGGAGATACTGAAGCTTTCTTT. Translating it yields CASSLVVGDTEAFF. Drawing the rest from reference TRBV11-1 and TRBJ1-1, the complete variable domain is EAEVAQSPRYKITEKSQAVAFWCDPISGHATLYWYRQILGQGPELLVQFQDESVVDDSQLPKDRFSAERLKGVDSTLKIQPAELGDSAMYLCASSLVVGDTEAFFGQGTRLTVV.

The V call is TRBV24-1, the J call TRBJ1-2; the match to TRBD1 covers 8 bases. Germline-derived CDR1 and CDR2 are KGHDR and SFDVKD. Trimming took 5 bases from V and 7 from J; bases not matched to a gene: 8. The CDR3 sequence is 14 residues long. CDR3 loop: CATSGQGPGSGYTF. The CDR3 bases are TGTGCCACCAGTGGACAGGGGCCGGGGAGTGGCTACACCTTC.

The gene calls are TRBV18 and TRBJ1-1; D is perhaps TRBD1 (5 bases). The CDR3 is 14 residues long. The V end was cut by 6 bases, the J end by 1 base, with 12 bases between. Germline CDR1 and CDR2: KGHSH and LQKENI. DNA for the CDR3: TGTGCCAGCTCCCAGGGACTGAGGAACACTGAAGCTTTCTTT. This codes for CASSQGLRNTEAFF.

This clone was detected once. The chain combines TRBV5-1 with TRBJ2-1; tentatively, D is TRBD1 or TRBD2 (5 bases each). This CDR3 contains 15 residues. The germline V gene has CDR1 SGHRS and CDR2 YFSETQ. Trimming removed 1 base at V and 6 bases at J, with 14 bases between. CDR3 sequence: CASSLQFTGPNEQFF. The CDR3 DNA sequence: TGCGCCAGCAGCTTGCAGTTTACGGGACCCAATGAGCAGTTCTTC.

The CDR3 sequence: CASSTDSVNTEAFF. The CDR3 region has the DNA TGCGCCAGCAGCACGGACAGCGTAAACACTGAAGCTTTCTTT. V usage is TRBV5-1 and J usage is TRBJ1-1, with a weak D call TRBD1 (6 bases). CDR1 is SGHRS, CDR2 YFSETQ, per germline. Trimming pared 4 bases from V and 2 bases from J, leaving 12 bases between. The CDR3 sequence is 14 residues long.

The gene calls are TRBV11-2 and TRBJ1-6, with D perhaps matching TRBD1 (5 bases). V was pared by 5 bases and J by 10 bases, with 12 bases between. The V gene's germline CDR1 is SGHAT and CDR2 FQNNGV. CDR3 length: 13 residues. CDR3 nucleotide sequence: TGTGCCAGCAGCAGGGACCTCGGATCACCCCTCCACTTT. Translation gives CASSRDLGSPLHF.

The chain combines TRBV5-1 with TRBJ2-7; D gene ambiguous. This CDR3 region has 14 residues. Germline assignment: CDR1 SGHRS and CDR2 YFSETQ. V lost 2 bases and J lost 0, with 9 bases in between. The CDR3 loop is CASSFTTNSYEQYF. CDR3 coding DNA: TGCGCCAGCAGCTTCACGACAAACTCCTACGAGCAGTACTTC.

CDR3 protein: CASSEQVLDTEAFF. Written as DNA, the CDR3 is TGTGCCAGCAGCGAACAGGTTCTGGACACTGAAGCTTTCTTT. V usage is TRBV9 and J usage is TRBJ1-1; weak D call: TRBD1 (5 bases). The CDR3 covers 14 residues. Germline V gives CDR1 SGDLS, CDR2 YYNGEE. Trimming took off 3 bases at V and 3 bases at J, with 12 bases between the two ends. Full variable domain (missing parts from reference TRBV9 and TRBJ1-1): DSGVTQTPKHLITATGQRVTLRCSPRSGDLSVYWYQQSLDQGLQFLIQYYNGEERAKGNILERFSAQQFPDLHSELNLSSLELGDSALYFCASSEQVLDTEAFFGQGTRLTVV.

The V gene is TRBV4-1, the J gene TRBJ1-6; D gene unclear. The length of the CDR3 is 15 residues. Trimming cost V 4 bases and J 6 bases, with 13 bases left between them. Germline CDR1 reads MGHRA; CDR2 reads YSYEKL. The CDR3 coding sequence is TGCGCCAGCAGCCGCGGACCTGATGGTAATTCACCCCTCCACTTT. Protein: CASSRGPDGNSPLHF.

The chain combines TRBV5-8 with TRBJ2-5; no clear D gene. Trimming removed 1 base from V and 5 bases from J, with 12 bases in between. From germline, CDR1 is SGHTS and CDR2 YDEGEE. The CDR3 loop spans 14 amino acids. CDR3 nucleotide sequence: TGTGCCAGCAGCTTGTATGGTCACCGGGAGACCCAGTACTTC. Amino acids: CASSLYGHRETQYF.

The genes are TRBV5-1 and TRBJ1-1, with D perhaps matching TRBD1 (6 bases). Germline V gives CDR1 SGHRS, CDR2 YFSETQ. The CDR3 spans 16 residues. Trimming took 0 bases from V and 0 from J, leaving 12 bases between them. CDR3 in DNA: TGCGCCAGCAGCTTGGCACAGGGTGGGGTGAACACTGAAGCTTTCTTT. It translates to CASSLAQGGVNTEAFF.

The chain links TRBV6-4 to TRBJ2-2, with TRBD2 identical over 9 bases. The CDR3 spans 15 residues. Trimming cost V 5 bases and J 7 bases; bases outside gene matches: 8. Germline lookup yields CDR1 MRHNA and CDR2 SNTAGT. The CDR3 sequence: CASSLGLASVGELFF. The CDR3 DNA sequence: TGTGCCAGCAGTCTAGGACTAGCGAGTGTCGGGGAGCTGTTTTTT.

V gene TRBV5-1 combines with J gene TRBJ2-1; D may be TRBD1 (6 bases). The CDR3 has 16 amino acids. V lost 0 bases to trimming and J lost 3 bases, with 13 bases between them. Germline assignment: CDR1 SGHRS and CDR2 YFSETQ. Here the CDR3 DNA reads TGCGCCAGCAGCTTGGGCAGACAGGCGGACTACAATGAGCAGTTCTTC. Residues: CASSLGRQADYNEQFF. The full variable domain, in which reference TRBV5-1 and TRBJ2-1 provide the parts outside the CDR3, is KAGVTQTPRYLIKTRGQQVTLSCSPISGHRSVSWYQQTPGQGLQFLFEYFSETQRNKGNFPGRFSGRQFSNSRSEMNVSTLELGDSALYLCASSLGRQADYNEQFFGPGTRLTVL.